Sequencing of this T cell receptor (beta chain) was carried out in a study of patients and donors after allogeneic stem cell transplantation. TCRdb re-derived calls from the RT-PCR reads in MiXCR, one entry per CDR3 protein. The table lists roughly 190,000 distinct CDR3 sequences, 41% of them singletons, with 25% to 35% in the top ten. This CDR3 is built from 20 residues. Germline lookup yields CDR1 ENHRY and CDR2 SYGVKD. Trimming pared 0 bases from V and 0 bases from J, leaving 20 bases between. The receptor's source is a human donor who was either an allogeneic HSCT recipient or a stem cell or donor lymphocyte infusion donor (not recorded which). It is not recorded whose cells these are; they may come from a transplant donor. The sequenced sample was blood, either unsorted or a sorted T cell fraction (not recorded which). The gene calls are TRBV10-3 and TRBJ1-4; D perhaps matches TRBD1 (5 bases). The CDR3 region has the DNA TGTGCCATCAGTGAGTCGATAGTTTGGCTGACAGCCTCAACTAATGAAAAACTGTTTTTT. The encoded protein is CAISESIVWLTASTNEKLFF.